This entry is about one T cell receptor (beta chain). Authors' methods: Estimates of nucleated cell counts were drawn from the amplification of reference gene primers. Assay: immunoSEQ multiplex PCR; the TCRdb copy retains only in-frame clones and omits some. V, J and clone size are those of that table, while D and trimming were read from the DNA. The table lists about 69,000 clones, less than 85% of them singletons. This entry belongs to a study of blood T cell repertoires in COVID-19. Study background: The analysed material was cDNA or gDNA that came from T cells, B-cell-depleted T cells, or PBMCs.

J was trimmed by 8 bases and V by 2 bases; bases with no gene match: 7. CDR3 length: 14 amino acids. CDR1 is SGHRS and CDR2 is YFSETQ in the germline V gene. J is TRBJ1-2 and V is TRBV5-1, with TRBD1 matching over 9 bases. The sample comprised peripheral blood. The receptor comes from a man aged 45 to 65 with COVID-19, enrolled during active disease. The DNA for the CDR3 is TGCGCCAGCAGCTTAATCACAGGGGGCTCGGGCTACACCTTC. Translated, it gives CASSLITGGSGYTF.